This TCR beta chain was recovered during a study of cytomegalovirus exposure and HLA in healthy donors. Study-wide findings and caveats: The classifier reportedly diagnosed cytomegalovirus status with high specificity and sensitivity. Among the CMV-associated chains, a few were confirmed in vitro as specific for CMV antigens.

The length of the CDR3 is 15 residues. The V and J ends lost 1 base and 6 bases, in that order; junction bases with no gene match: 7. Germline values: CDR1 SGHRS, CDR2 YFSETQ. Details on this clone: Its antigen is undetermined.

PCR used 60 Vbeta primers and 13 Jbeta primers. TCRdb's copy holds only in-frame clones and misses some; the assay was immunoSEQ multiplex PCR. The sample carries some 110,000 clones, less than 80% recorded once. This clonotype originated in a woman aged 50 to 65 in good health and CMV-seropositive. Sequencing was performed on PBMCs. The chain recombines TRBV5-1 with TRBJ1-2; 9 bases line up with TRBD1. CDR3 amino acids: CASSLWTGAENGYTF. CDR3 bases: TGCGCCAGCAGCTTGTGGACAGGGGCGGAGAATGGCTACACCTTC.